A single sample gave rise to the 26 T cell receptor beta chains below, sequenced in a study of T-cell reconstitution after alpha-beta-depleted transplantation in children. Preparation of the TCRbeta library involved a method that used unique molecular identifiers. TCRdb re-derived calls from the PCR reads in MiXCR, one entry per CDR3 protein. The sample lists approximately 520,000 distinct CDR3 sequences; approximately 29% were seen once. The sample was PBMCs from the stem cell graft donor, taken from the stem cell graft. Receptors originate from a human donor who donated a stem cell graft to a child with aplastic anemia.

This chain uses TRBV2 with TRBJ2-7; D ambiguous. Germline CDR1 is SNHLY and CDR2 is FYNNEI. The CDR3 covers 14 residues. Trimming removed 5 bases at V and 0 bases at J, with 11 bases between. The CDR3 DNA follows: TGTGCCAGCAGTTACTTAGAGAGCTCCTACGAGCAGTACTTC. The encoded protein is CASSYLESSYEQYF.

This clonotype occurred a few times. The CDR3 DNA is TGTGCCAGCAGTTATCCTGGGGACCAAGAGACCCAGTACTTC. Translation: CASSYPGDQETQYF. This chain joins TRBV6-2 or TRBV6-3 and TRBJ2-5; no firm D call. Germline lookup yields CDR1 MNHEY and CDR2 SVGEGT. The CDR3 totals 14 residues. The V end lost 3 bases, the J end lost 0 bases, and 8 bases lay between the germline ends.

The gene calls are TRBV7-6 and TRBJ2-5; 7 positions match TRBD2. Losses at the gene ends were 4 bases for V and 1 base for J; bases not matched to a gene: 9. CDR1 is SGHVS and CDR2 is FNYEAQ in the germline V gene. This CDR3 is built from 16 residues. DNA for the CDR3: TGTGCCAGCAGCTCCGGCGGGGAGGGGCCCCAAGAGACCCAGTACTTC. This gives the protein CASSSGGEGPQETQYF.

The chain uses TRBV15 and TRBJ1-1; 8 nucleotides line up with TRBD1. With 1 base clipped from V and 1 base from J, the junction kept 2 bases outside the gene matches. Germline V gene data show CDR1 as LNHNV and CDR2 as YYDKDF (reference sequence). This CDR3 contains 15 residues. For the CDR3, the DNA is TGTGCCACCAGCAGAGCTGGACAGGGGAACACTGAAGCTTTCTTT. It codes for CATSRAGQGNTEAFF.

The J gene is TRBJ2-5, the V gene TRBV2; 12 bases are a match to TRBD2. V dropped 8 bases and J dropped 5; count of bases not matched to a gene: 9. In germline, CDR1 is SNHLY, CDR2 FYNNEI. The CDR3 spans 15 residues. CDR3 sequence reads: CASGLAGMLQETQYF. CDR3 nucleotide sequence: TGTGCCAGCGGACTAGCGGGGATGTTACAGGAGACCCAGTACTTC. The full variable domain, completed using reference TRBV2 and TRBJ2-5, is EPEVTQTPSHQVTQMGQEVILRCVPISNHLYFYWYRQILGQKVEFLVSFYNNEISEKSEIFDDQFSVERPDGSNFTLKIRSTKLEDSAMYFCASGLAGMLQETQYFGPGTRLLVL.

This clonotype was picked up a small number of times. The CDR3 DNA sequence: TGTGCCAGCAGCCAAGATAGTCTTTGGGGGGTTAGCGCTGAAGCTTTCTTT. It encodes CASSQDSLWGVSAEAFF. The chain links TRBV3-1 to TRBJ1-1; the D gene is possibly TRBD1 (5 bases). Germline lookup yields CDR1 LGHDT and CDR2 YNNKEL (reference sequence). This CDR3 is built from 17 residues. With 0 bases removed from V and 6 bases from J, the gap between germline ends came to 20 bases.

The chain combines TRBV11-3 with TRBJ1-1; the D is unclear. CDR1 and CDR2 (germline): SGHNT, YENEEA. The CDR3 is 13 residues long. The germline V and J ends were trimmed by 0 bases and 4 bases, with 6 bases remaining between them. CDR3 loop: CASSLEESTEAFF. CDR3 bases: TGTGCCAGCAGCTTAGAGGAATCCACTGAAGCTTTCTTT.

The chain uses TRBV28 and TRBJ1-5; D perhaps matches TRBD1 (5 bases). In germline, CDR1 is MDHEN, CDR2 SYDVKM. This CDR3 is built from 12 residues. The ends were cut back, 10 bases at V and 0 bases at J, with 7 bases in the middle. CDR3 loop: CATRDSNQPQHF. The CDR3 region has the DNA TGTGCCACCAGGGATAGCAATCAGCCCCAGCATTTT.

A few counts support this clonotype. This chain uses TRBV5-4 with TRBJ2-1; 7 bases match TRBD1. V lost 6 bases and J lost 8; bases outside the gene matches: 8. The CDR3 covers 13 residues. The germline V gene has CDR1 SGHNT and CDR2 YYREEE (reference sequence). For the CDR3, the DNA is TGTGCCAGCACCCTGGTAGGGGGCGATGAGCAGTTCTTC. Amino acid sequence: CASTLVGGDEQFF.

The chain carries TRBV20-1 and TRBJ2-1; TRBD2 matches at 9 bases. This CDR3 comprises 12 residues. The germline gives CDR1 DFQATT, CDR2 SNEGSKA (reference sequence). Trimming cost V 7 bases and J 10 bases; bases outside gene matches: 8. The CDR3 sequence is CSGGGRAREQFF. The CDR3 DNA follows: TGCAGTGGGGGCGGGAGGGCCAGAGAGCAGTTCTTC.

This clonotype was seen more than once but under ten times. The gene calls are TRBV27 and TRBJ1-5; no definite D call. V was cut by 5 bases and J by 2 bases, with 13 bases left in between. The CDR3 loop spans 15 amino acids. The germline V gene encodes CDR1 MNHEY and CDR2 SMNVEV (reference sequence). CDR3 DNA: TGTGCCAGCAGTACCAGAGTTTTCGGCAATCAGCCCCAGCATTTT. Translating gives CASSTRVFGNQPQHF.

This clonotype was recorded a few times. The chain recombines TRBV11-2 with TRBJ2-4; possible D gene TRBD1, 5 bases. Deletions cut 4 bases from V and 12 bases from J, with 10 bases between. Germline CDR1 is SGHAT and CDR2 is FQNNGV. The CDR3 spans 11 residues. CDR3 in amino acids: CASSSDRNQYF. CDR3 coding DNA: TGTGCCAGCAGCTCCGACAGAAATCAGTACTTC.

V is TRBV20-1 and J is TRBJ2-4; D gene ambiguous. Germline V gives CDR1 DFQATT, CDR2 SNEGSKA (reference sequence). V gave up 2 bases and J gave up 0 bases, with 5 bases separating them. This CDR3 is built from 13 residues. Here the CDR3 DNA reads TGCAGTGCTAGATACTTAGCCAAAAACATTCAGTACTTC. As protein: CSARYLAKNIQYF.

The V gene is TRBV9, the J gene TRBJ2-1, with 11 bases fitting TRBD1. The germline gives CDR1 SGDLS, CDR2 YYNGEE. The CDR3 covers 16 residues. Trimming removed 4 bases from V and 2 bases from J; junction bases left unmatched: 5. This CDR3 reads CASSLSDRGPYNEQFF. CDR3 sequence (DNA): TGTGCCAGCAGCCTATCGGACAGGGGGCCCTACAATGAGCAGTTCTTC.

This clonotype showed up just a few times. This chain links TRBV5-4 with TRBJ2-1, with 7 nucleotides matching TRBD1. Germline CDR1 is SGHNT and CDR2 is YYREEE (reference sequence). The J segment lost 5 bases and the V segment lost 3 bases, leaving 5 bases of the junction unmatched. The CDR3 runs 14 residues. DNA for the CDR3: TGTGCCAGCAGCTGGGGGACAGCCGACAATGAGCAGTTCTTC. Translated: CASSWGTADNEQFF.

J is TRBJ2-3 and V is TRBV10-1; D gene unclear. The CDR3 covers 12 residues. V lost 4 bases and J 1 base, leaving 3 bases between the germline ends. From germline, CDR1 is WNHNN and CDR2 SYGVQD (reference sequence). The CDR3 loop reads CASSAGTDTQYF. CDR3 in DNA: TGCGCCAGCAGTGCAGGCACAGATACGCAGTATTTT.

This clonotype was seen more than once but under ten times. The chain uses TRBV12-3 or TRBV12-4 and TRBJ2-2, with 11 bases identical to TRBD1. V lost 6 bases, J lost 2 bases, and 5 bases stayed unmatched. The CDR3 runs to 16 residues. The CDR3 loop reads CASRIRTGGNTGELFF. CDR3 sequence (DNA): TGTGCCAGCAGGATCCGGACAGGGGGCAACACCGGGGAGCTGTTTTTT.

This clonotype was observed a handful of times. The chain employs TRBV20-1 and TRBJ1-1, with no clear D. Per the germline V gene, CDR1 is DFQATT and CDR2 is SNEGSKA (reference sequence). The V end was cut by 5 bases, the J end by 4 bases, with 14 bases between. The CDR3 is 13 amino acids. DNA of the CDR3: TGCAGTGCTCCGTCCCCCGGCGGCACTGAAGCTTTCTTT. Protein sequence: CSAPSPGGTEAFF.

This clonotype was picked up a small number of times. V gene TRBV21-1 combines with J gene TRBJ2-3; TRBD2, the D gene given by the table, was not confirmed from the DNA. TRBV21-1 is labeled a pseudogene. CDR3 length: 11 residues. CDR3 DNA sequence: TGTGCCAGCAGCAAATGGCGGGAGAAGTATTTT. Translating it yields CASSKWREKYF.

This clonotype was observed a few times. The chain combines TRBV20-1 with TRBJ2-7; 16 bases map to TRBD2. The germline CDR1 and CDR2 sequences are DFQATT and SNEGSKA (reference sequence). Germline trimming cut 3 bases from V and 5 bases from J; bases unmatched to any gene: 7. This CDR3 contains 16 residues. CDR3 nucleotide sequence: TGCAGTGCTAGGTTGACGGGACTAGCGGGAGGGAACGAGCAGTACTTC. As protein: CSARLTGLAGGNEQYF.

This chain uses TRBV13 with TRBJ2-3, with TRBD2 matching 8 bases. J lost 2 bases, V lost 5 bases, and 6 bases had no gene match. This CDR3 spans 15 amino acids. CDR1 and CDR2 (germline): PRHDT, FYEKMQ (reference sequence). This CDR3 reads CASSPTGRVTDTQYF. The CDR3 DNA reads as TGTGCCAGCAGCCCTACCGGGAGGGTCACAGATACGCAGTATTTT.

The V gene is TRBV6-2 or TRBV6-3, the J gene TRBJ2-1; 8 bases match TRBD2. Germline CDR1 and CDR2: MNHEY and SVGEGT. The CDR3 spans 16 residues. J was trimmed by 3 bases and V by 7 bases; bases with no gene match: 11. The CDR3 sequence: CASTAQRERNYNEQFF. CDR3 coding DNA: TGTGCCAGCACCGCGCAGCGGGAGAGGAACTACAATGAGCAGTTCTTC.

In this sample, this clonotype turned up a few times. V gene TRBV20-1 combines with J gene TRBJ2-2; 8 positions agree with TRBD1. V shed 3 bases, J shed 6 bases, and the junction held 9 bases outside the gene matches. From germline, CDR1 is DFQATT and CDR2 SNEGSKA (reference sequence). The CDR3 runs 15 residues. CDR3 nucleotide sequence: TGCAGTGCTAGTCCCTGGGACAGGAAGCCCGGGGAGCTGTTTTTT. This translates into CSASPWDRKPGELFF.

V and J are TRBV20-1 and TRBJ1-2; no clear D gene. From germline, CDR1 is DFQATT and CDR2 SNEGSKA (reference sequence). Trimming shortened V by 2 bases and J by 4 bases, and 14 bases separated the two germline ends. This CDR3 has 14 residues. For the CDR3, the DNA is TGCAGTGCTAGATCGGCGGAGATTCGCTATGGCTACACCTTC. Translated: CSARSAEIRYGYTF.

V is TRBV7-9 and J is TRBJ1-1, with D unresolved. CDR1 is SEHNR and CDR2 is FQNEAQ in the germline V gene (reference sequence). V was shortened by 6 bases and J by 7 bases, with 15 bases between the two germline ends. The CDR3 consists of 13 residues. For the CDR3, the DNA is TGTGCCAGCAGTTACGGACCGGGGAATGAAGCTTTCTTT. Amino acids: CASSYGPGNEAFF. The full variable domain, in which reference TRBV7-9 and TRBJ1-1 provide the parts outside the CDR3, is DTGVSQNPRHKITKRGQNVTFRCDPISEHNRLYWYRQTLGQGPEFLTYFQNEAQLEKSRLLSDRFSAERPKGSFSTLEIQRTEQGDSAMYLCASSYGPGNEAFFGQGTRLTVV.

This clonotype turned up a few times. The chain couples TRBV6-5 to TRBJ2-2, with 8 bases aligning to TRBD1. J gave up 1 base and V 5 bases, and 3 bases lay outside the gene matches. Germline CDR1 and CDR2: MNHEY and SVGAGI. This CDR3 is 15 amino acids long. The CDR3 nucleotides are TGTGCCAGCAGTCCGGACAGGGTGAACACCGGGGAGCTGTTTTTT. Amino acids: CASSPDRVNTGELFF.